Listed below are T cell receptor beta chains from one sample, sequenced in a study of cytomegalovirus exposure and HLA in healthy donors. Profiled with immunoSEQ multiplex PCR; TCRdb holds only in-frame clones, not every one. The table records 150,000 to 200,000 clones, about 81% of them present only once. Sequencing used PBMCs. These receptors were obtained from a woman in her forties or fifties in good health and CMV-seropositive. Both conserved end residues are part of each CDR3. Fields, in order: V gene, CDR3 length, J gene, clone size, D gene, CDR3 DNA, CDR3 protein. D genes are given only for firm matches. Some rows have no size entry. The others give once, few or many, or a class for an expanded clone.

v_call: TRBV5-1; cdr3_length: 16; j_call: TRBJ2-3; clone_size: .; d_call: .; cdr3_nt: TGCGCCAGCAGCTTGGCCGGAGTAATGAGCACAGATACGCAGTATTTT; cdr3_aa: CASSLAGVMSTDTQYF
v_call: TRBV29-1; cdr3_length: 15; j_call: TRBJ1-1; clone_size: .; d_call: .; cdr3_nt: TGCAGCGTTGAAGGGGCCAGGTCTATGAACACTGAAGCTTTCTTT; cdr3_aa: CSVEGARSMNTEAFF
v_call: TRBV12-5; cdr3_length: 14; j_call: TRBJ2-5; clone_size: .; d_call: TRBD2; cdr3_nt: TGTGCTAGTGCTCCGGGACTAGCACGGGAGACCCAGTACTTC; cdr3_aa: CASAPGLARETQYF
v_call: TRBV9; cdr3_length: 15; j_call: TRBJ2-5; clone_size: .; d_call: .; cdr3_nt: TGTGCCAGCAGCGTAGGACCAGGACAGCAAGAGACCCAGTACTTC; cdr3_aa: CASSVGPGQQETQYF
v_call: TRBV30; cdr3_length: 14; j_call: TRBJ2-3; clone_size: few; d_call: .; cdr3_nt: TGTGCCTGGAGTTCGTTAACATCCACAGATACGCAGTATTTT; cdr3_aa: CAWSSLTSTDTQYF
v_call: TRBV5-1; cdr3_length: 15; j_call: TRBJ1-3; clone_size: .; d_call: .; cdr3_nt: TGCGCCAGCAGCTTGGCCTCAGGGGCTGGAAACACCATATATTTT; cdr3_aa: CASSLASGAGNTIYF
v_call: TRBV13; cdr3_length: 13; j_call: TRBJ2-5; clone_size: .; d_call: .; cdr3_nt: TGTGCCAGCAGCATCCGAGGGCAAGAGACCCAGTACTTC; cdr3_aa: CASSIRGQETQYF
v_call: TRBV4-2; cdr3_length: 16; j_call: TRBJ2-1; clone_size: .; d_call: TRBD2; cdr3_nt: TGTGCCAGCAGCCGGACCGGGACTAGCGGGGGCACTGAGCAGTTCTTC; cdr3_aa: CASSRTGTSGGTEQFF
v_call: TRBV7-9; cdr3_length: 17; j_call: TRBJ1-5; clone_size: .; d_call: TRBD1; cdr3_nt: TGTTCCAGCAGCTTATACGCCGGACAGGGAAGGTACCAGCCCCAGCATTTT; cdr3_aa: CSSSLYAGQGRYQPQHF
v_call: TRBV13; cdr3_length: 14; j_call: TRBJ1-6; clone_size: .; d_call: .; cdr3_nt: TGTGCCAGCAGCTTAACTGGGACAACTTCACCCCTCCACTTT; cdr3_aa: CASSLTGTTSPLHF
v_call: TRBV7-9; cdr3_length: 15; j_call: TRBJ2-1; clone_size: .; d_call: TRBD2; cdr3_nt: TGTGCCAGCAGCTTGACCAGCGGGGGGGCCAATGAGCAGTTCTTC; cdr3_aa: CASSLTSGGANEQFF
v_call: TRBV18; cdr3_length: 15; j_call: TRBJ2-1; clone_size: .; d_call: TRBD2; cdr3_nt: TGTGCCAGCTCACCGACTAGCGGTGGCAACAATGAGCAGTTCTTC; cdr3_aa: CASSPTSGGNNEQFF
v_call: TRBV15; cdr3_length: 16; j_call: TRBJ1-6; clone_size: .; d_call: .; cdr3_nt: TGTGCCACCAGCAGAGTTGCGAGCTCCTATAATTCACCCCTCCACTTT; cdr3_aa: CATSRVASSYNSPLHF
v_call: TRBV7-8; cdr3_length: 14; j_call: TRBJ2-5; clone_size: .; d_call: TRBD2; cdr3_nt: TGTGCCAGCAGCTCTACTAGCGGGGGCCGGACCCAGTACTTC; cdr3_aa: CASSSTSGGRTQYF
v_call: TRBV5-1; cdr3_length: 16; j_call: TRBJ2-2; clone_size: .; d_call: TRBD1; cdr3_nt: TGCGCTAGCAGCGTGATTCCGGGACAGACTACCGGGGAGCTGTTTTTT; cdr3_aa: CASSVIPGQTTGELFF
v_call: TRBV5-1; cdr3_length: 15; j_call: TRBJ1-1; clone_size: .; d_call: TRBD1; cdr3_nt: TGCGCCAGCAGCGCAAGACAGGGGGCGAACACTGAAGCTTTCTTT; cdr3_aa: CASSARQGANTEAFF
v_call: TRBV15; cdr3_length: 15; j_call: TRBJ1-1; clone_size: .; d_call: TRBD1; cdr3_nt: TGTGCCACCAGCAGGTGGACAGGGCAAGGCACTGAAGCTTTCTTT; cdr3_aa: CATSRWTGQGTEAFF
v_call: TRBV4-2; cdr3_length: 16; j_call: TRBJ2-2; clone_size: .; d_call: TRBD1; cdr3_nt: TGTGCCAGCAGCCAGCCAGGGGGATGGGGCACCGGGGAGCTGTTTTTT; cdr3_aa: CASSQPGGWGTGELFF
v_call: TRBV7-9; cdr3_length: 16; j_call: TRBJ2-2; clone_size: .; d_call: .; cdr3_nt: TGTGCCAGCAACCCACTCGGCGGTGTGAACACCGGGGAGCTGTTTTTT; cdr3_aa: CASNPLGGVNTGELFF
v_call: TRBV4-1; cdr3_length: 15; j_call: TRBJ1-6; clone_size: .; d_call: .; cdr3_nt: TGCGCCAGCAGCCAAGCTGAGGGAAGGAATTCACCCCTCCACTTT; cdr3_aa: CASSQAEGRNSPLHF
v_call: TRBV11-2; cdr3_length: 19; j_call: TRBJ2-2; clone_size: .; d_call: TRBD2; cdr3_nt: TGTGCCAGCAGCTTAGATTACCGCTTAAGCGGGGTCAACACCGGGGAGCTGTTTTTT; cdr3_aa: CASSLDYRLSGVNTGELFF
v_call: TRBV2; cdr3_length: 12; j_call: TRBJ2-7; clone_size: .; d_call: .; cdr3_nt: TGTGCCAGCAGTGAGTTCAGCTACGAGCAGTACTTC; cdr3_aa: CASSEFSYEQYF
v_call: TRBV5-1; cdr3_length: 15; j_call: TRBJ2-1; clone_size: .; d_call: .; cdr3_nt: TGCGCCAGCTACGGGGAAGCGAGCTCCTACAATGAGCAGTTCTTC; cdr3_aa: CASYGEASSYNEQFF
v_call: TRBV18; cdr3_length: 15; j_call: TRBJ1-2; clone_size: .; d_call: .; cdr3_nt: TGTGCCAGCTCACCGGGCGCGGGGGGAGCCTATGGCTACACCTTC; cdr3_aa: CASSPGAGGAYGYTF
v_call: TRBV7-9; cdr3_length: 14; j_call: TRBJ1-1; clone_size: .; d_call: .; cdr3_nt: TGTGCCAGCAGCTTAGATCGGGTTGGCGGGAGAGCTTTCTTT; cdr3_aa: CASSLDRVGGRAFF
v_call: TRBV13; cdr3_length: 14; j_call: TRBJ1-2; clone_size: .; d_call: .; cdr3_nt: TGTGCCAGCAGCTTAAGGGGCGAAATACGCGGCTACACCTTC; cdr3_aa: CASSLRGEIRGYTF
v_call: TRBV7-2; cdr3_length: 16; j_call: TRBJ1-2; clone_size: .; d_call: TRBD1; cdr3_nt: TGTGCCAGCAGCTCCAGATCAGGGCCAGGGGGACGCGGCTACACCTTC; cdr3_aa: CASSSRSGPGGRGYTF
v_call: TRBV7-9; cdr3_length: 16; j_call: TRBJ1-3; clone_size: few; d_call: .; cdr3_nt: TGTGCCAGCAGCTTTGTGGTTGGGAGCTCTGGAAACACCATATATTTT; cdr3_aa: CASSFVVGSSGNTIYF
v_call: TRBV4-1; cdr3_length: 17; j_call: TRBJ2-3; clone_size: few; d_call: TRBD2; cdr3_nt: TGCGCCAGCAGCCAAGACGGGGGCGGGGGGCCGACAGATACGCAGTATTTT; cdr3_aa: CASSQDGGGGPTDTQYF
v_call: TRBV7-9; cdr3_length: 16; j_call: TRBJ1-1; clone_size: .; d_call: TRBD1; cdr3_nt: TGTGCCAGCAGCTTTCAATACGGGACAGGGAGACCTGAAGCTTTCTTT; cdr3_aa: CASSFQYGTGRPEAFF
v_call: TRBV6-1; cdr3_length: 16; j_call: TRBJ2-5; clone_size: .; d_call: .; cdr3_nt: TGTGCCAGCAGTGAAGCCGGACAGAGAAGAAAAGAGACCCAGTACTTC; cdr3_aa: CASSEAGQRRKETQYF